Ten or more counts support the clone carrying this T cell receptor beta chain. Its antigen is unidentified. The record originates from a study of regulatory T cells in long-lasting Graves disease. Whole-study findings and limits: TRBV28, TRBJ1-2 and TRBJ2-5 were segments that persistent disease favored. For persistent Graves' patients, TCR diversity was lower than for newly diagnosed ones.

The germline V gene has CDR1 DFQATT and CDR2 SNEGSKA (reference sequence). V gave up 5 bases and J gave up 1 base, with 6 bases separating them. The length of the CDR3 is 13 residues. Time point noted: persistent/refractory GD, antithyroid drugs over 5 years with positive TRAb. From PBMCs, RNA was extracted and then used to make the TCR library. Roughly 10 milliliters of peripheral blood were drawn into EDTA tubes. CDR3-region Arm-PCR and iRepertoire HTBI primers produced the TCR beta libraries. In TCRdb, the multiplex PCR reads were re-called with MiXCR into one record per CDR3 protein. Counted here are roughly 400,000 distinct CDR3 sequences, roughly 23% occurring once; the ten biggest clones make up 13% to 15%.

The sample consisted of peripheral blood mononuclear cells (PBMCs), taken when the disease was refractory, from a patient treated with antithyroid drugs. This chain joins TRBV20-1 and TRBJ2-6; D gene uncertain. This receptor was taken from a female donor with Graves disease. CDR3 residues: CSAVDSGANVLTF. DNA of the CDR3: TGCAGTGCTGTTGATTCTGGGGCCAACGTCCTGACTTTC.